This paragraph reports one T cell receptor beta chain. The antigen it recognizes is unknown. Base qualities are not provided; no much larger clone lies one nucleotide away. Taken from cysteine to phenylalanine, the CDR3 has 16 residues. CDR3 DNA only is kept here, 48 bases in frame from base 1. In the germline V gene, CDR1 corresponds to SGHTA and CDR2 to FQGNSA. Trimming accounts for 4 bases at V and 2 bases at J, while the number of junction bases matched to no gene is 8. The sample is drawn from a study of tissue T cells after allogeneic stem cell transplantation (dated by TCRdb to 2021 to 2024). Describing the broader study: If a tissue had multiple samples, a pathologist reviewed H&E sections so that samples with histologically apparent lymphocytes got priority for sequencing. Using research autopsies of patients with and without GVHD, plus mouse models of GVHD, the study profiled TCR beta repertoires across many tissues. The human arm was a prospective observational study without blinding or randomization.

Paper-wide results and their limitations: Which tissue TCRs were alloreactive or antigen-specific was not determined in the study, and some of the clones might have been host cells that persisted. Few T cell clones were found to be shared across patients, but shared repertoire signatures across patients were revealed in a tissue-specific fashion by motif-based clustering. In both patients and mice, only a limited portion of the TCR repertoire detected in tissues was captured by blood and spleen T cells. For the non-GVHD comparator patients, no blood samples were available. The patient cohort was small and varied clinically, and sampling depth was recognized as a limitation. Within patients, how anatomically similar tissues were was a major factor shaping TCR repertoire composition, regardless of disease or transplant status.

The library came from the immunoSEQ multiplex PCR assay. Adaptive Biotechnologies performed the TCRbeta CDR3 sequencing at survey depth and reported CDR3 sequences, V/J genes, productive frequency and template counts. Amplification of TCR beta CDR3 regions started from genomic DNA instead of RNA. The paper's processing steps were these. Jensen-Shannon divergence was used to quantify pairwise repertoire overlap between tissues, with a value of 1 indicating complete divergence and a value of 0 indicating identical repertoires. Based on pairwise JSD values, tissues were grouped by single-linkage agglomerative hierarchical clustering, and the results were shown as dendrograms. GLIPH2 was run on all patient samples with simulation_depth 1000, kmer_min_depth 3 and cdr3_length_cutoff 8, and groups with more than two unique CDR3s were retained. A standardized tissue-overlap score extrapolated Jaccard GLIPH-group overlap across patients to a standard repertoire size of 1000 clones. Linear mixed-effect models, with tissue included as a fixed effect and individual included as a random effect, were used to assess associations of diversity with clinical or experimental variables. TCRdb took this table from immuneACCESS and kept in-frame rearrangements with V and J called. Such tables lack part of the clones; where checked against another copy, unresolved V genes explain under half of the gap, and the rest is unexplained. V and J calls and clone size are copied from that table; D and trimming were computed from the DNA. The sample table holds about 9,800 clones, of which roughly 64% were seen once. The top ten clonotypes cover about a tenth of the sample.

What this sample's time point label stands for: human tissue collected at research (rapid) autopsy. Three non-HCT comparator patients with other cancers, having at least five GI tract samples and no known GI disease at death, were selected retrospectively. Autopsy tissues, which were obtained after a median post-mortem interval of about ten hours, included GI sites from esophagus to rectum, liver, skin and lymphoid organs including spleen. Autopsy specimens were bisected, with one portion flash-frozen in liquid nitrogen and the rest formalin-fixed; GI outer muscle layers were removed. Genomic DNA was extracted from frozen tissues using the Mag-Bind Blood & Tissue DNA HDQ 96 Kit on a Chemagic 360 or the DNeasy Blood & Tissue Kit. Because of concern about red blood cell contamination, extracted DNA underwent additional purification with the Genomic DNA Clean & Concentrator-25 kit.

This receptor was identified in a woman aged 18 to 55 with breast cancer. Sequences were derived from tissue from the ileum, sampled at autopsy. Recombination linked TRBV7-2 to TRBJ2-1, and 7 junctional nucleotides match TRBD2. CDR3 sequence: CASSSSLAVTYNEQFF. The DNA sequence is TGTGCCAGCAGCTCATCTCTAGCGGTAACCTACAATGAGCAGTTCTTC.